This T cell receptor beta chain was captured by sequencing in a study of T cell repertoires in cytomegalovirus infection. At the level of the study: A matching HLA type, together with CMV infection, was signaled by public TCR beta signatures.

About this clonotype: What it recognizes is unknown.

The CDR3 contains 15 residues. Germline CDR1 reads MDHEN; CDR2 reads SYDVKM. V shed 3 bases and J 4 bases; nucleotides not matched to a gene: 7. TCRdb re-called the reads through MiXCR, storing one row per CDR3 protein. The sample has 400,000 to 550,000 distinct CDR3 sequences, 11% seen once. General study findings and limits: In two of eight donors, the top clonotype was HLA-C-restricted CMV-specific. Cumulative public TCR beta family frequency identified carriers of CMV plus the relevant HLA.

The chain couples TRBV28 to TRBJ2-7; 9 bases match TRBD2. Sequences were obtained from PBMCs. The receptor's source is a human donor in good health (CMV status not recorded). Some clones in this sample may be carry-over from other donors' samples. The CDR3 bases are TGTGCCAGCAGTTTTGCGGTGCGGGAGGGGTACGAGCAGTACTTC. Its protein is CASSFAVREGYEQYF.